A selection of T cell receptor beta chains follows, all from one sample in a study of blood T cells in healthy people across ages. MiXCR, applied by TCRdb to the 5' RACE reads, yields one record per CDR3 protein. The data show over a million distinct CDR3 sequences, around two fifths seen once. Material for sequencing was blood. These TCRs come from a woman aged 18-30 years in good health. Each CDR3 is given with its conserved first and last residue. A D gene is named only where the DNA matches it firmly. The size entry is marked missing in some rows and otherwise reads once, few, many or a size class.

clone size	D gene	V gene	J gene	CDR3 DNA	CDR3 protein
once	.	TRBV29-1	TRBJ1-1	TGCAGCGTTGACGGAGGCAGCGTTGAGGGTTTCTTT	CSVDGGSVEGFF
.	.	TRBV20-1	TRBJ2-1	TGCAGTGCTAGAGGGACAGCGAGCTCCTACAATGAGCAGTTCTTC	CSARGTASSYNEQFF
.	TRBD2	TRBV2	TRBJ2-1	TGTGCCAGTATCGGGACTAGCCTAGTCAATGAGCAGTTCTTC	CASIGTSLVNEQFF
few	TRBD2	TRBV7-2	TRBJ2-1	TGTGCCAGCACCCCTTCGGCGGGGGGGCTCAATGAGCAGTTCTTC	CASTPSAGGLNEQFF
few	TRBD1	TRBV2	TRBJ1-5	TGTGCCAGCAGCAAACAGGGGGCGCATCAGCCCCAGCATTTT	CASSKQGAHQPQHF
few	.	TRBV4-1	TRBJ1-2	TGCGCCAGCAGCCAAGAAACCGGACCGTTCTATGGCTACACCTTC	CASSQETGPFYGYTF
.	.	TRBV19	TRBJ1-1	TGTGCCAGTAGTCCCCAAACCAGGTTCTCAGGCACTGAAGCTTTCTTT	CASSPQTRFSGTEAFF
.	.	TRBV4-1	TRBJ1-1	TGCGCCAGCAGCCAAGTTTCTCCTGGCACTGAAGCTTTCTTT	CASSQVSPGTEAFF
.	.	TRBV28	TRBJ2-5	TGTGCCAGCAGTTTAATGGGCAGCTACAATGAGCAGTACTTC	CASSLMGSYNEQYF
.	TRBD2	TRBV10-3	TRBJ2-1	TGTGCCATCAGTGAGTCGAGTGGTCAGGCGGGGGGTTACAATGAGCAGTTCTTC	CAISESSGQAGGYNEQFF
.	.	TRBV5-1	TRBJ2-5	TGCGCCAGCAGCGAGGTGGTGGAGACCCAGTACTTC	CASSEVVETQYF
few	.	TRBV20-1	TRBJ2-5	TGCAGTGCTAGCCCCCCGACAGTCCGTCAAGAGACCCAGTACTTC	CSASPPTVRQETQYF
few	.	TRBV10-1	TRBJ2-2	TGCGCCAGCAGTGAGTCGGGGACCCGCTCCGGGGAGCTGTTTTTT	CASSESGTRSGELFF